A selection of T cell receptor beta chains follows, all from one sample in a study of T-cell reconstitution after alpha-beta-depleted transplantation in children. From the PCR reads, TCRdb called clonotypes with MiXCR, one entry per CDR3 protein. The sample consists of some 830,000 distinct CDR3 sequences, about 16% of them appearing once. Sequences were derived from PBMCs, mostly from graft donor cells, sampled 360 days after TCRalphabeta/CD19-depleted stem cell transplant. The receptors shown here come from a male patient aged 5 to 17 who had a stem cell transplant for acute lymphoblastic leukemia, so the T cells may come from the graft donor. The CDR3 runs from the conserved cysteine through the conserved F or W. The order of the fields is V gene, D gene, clone size, J gene, CDR3 DNA, CDR3 protein. A D gene is named only where the DNA matches it firmly. Clone sizes are given selectively: once, few, many, or a class where the clone is expanded.

TRBV5-1	TRBD2	few	TRBJ2-3	TGCGCCAGCAGCGCCGGACTAGCGGCCACAGATACGCAGTATTTT	CASSAGLAATDTQYF
TRBV2	.	many	TRBJ1-4	TGTGCCAGCAGAAAGGGAGAAGGTGAAAAACTGTTTTTT	CASRKGEGEKLFF
TRBV2	.	once	TRBJ2-7	TGTGCCAGCAGGGAACGGCGGGACTACGAGCAGTACTTC	CASRERRDYEQYF
TRBV29-1	TRBD1	many	TRBJ2-7	TGCAGCGCTTCCGGGACAGGGGGGCGATTCTACGAGCAGTACTTC	CSASGTGGRFYEQYF
TRBV2	.	.	TRBJ2-5	TGTGCCAGCAGCGGAGCATACACCTTCCAAGAGACCCAGTACTTC	CASSGAYTFQETQYF
TRBV6-1	.	.	TRBJ2-7	TGTGCCAGCCTACAAGGGAACGAGCAGTACTTC	CASLQGNEQYF
TRBV24-1	.	many	TRBJ2-2	TGTGCCACCAGTGCGCGGGCAGGGGAGCTGTTTTTT	CATSARAGELFF
TRBV5-1	TRBD2	.	TRBJ2-7	TGCGCCAGCAGCTCTCAAGCGGGAGGAGGCTACGAGCAGTACTTC	CASSSQAGGGYEQYF
TRBV5-6	TRBD2	few	TRBJ2-7	TGTGCCAGCAGCTTGATTCTAGCGGGGGTAGACTACGAGCAGTACTTC	CASSLILAGVDYEQYF
TRBV5-4	.	.	TRBJ2-1	TGTGCCAGCAGCTTGGGGACTGTCAATGAGCAGTTCTTC	CASSLGTVNEQFF
TRBV9	.	few	TRBJ2-2	TGTGCCAGCAGCTCACCAGACAGATTCACCGGGGAGCTGTTTTTT	CASSSPDRFTGELFF
TRBV5-1	TRBD2	.	TRBJ2-3	TGCGCCAGCAGCTTGAAGCGGGAAGGGAGAGATACGCAGTATTTT	CASSLKREGRDTQYF
TRBV18	.	.	TRBJ2-3	TGTGCCAGCTCACCAGACAGCTCCACAGATACGCAGTATTTT	CASSPDSSTDTQYF
TRBV12-3/TRBV12-4	TRBD1	.	TRBJ1-1	TGTGCCAGCGGACCAGACAGGGCAAATGTCGGCACTGAAGCTTTCTTT	CASGPDRANVGTEAFF
TRBV12-3/TRBV12-4	.	.	TRBJ2-7	TGTGCCAGCAGTTTAACACAGAAGTACGAGCAGTACTTC	CASSLTQKYEQYF
TRBV12-3/TRBV12-4	.	few	TRBJ2-3	TGTGCCAGCAGTTCCCTCATCCATACCGTGAGAGAGGGCCAAACAGATACGCAGTATTTT	CASSSLIHTVREGQTDTQYF
TRBV10-3	.	few	TRBJ2-2	TGTGCCGCCAAGAGACGGGCTAGCGCCCAGCGGGCCGGGGAGCTGTTTTTT	CAAKRRASAQRAGELFF
TRBV19	TRBD2	.	TRBJ2-1	TGTGCCAGTAGTATTTTAGCGGGAGGGCCCATCGACGGCTTC	CASSILAGGPIDGF
TRBV3-1	.	few	TRBJ2-7	TGTGCCAGCAGCCAAGCGGTAGGGGACTACGAGCAGTACTTC	CASSQAVGDYEQYF
TRBV7-9	.	few	TRBJ2-7	TGTGCCAGCAGCTTAGCGAGCGGGCGGACCTACTACGAGCAGTACTTC	CASSLASGRTYYEQYF
TRBV10-3	.	few	TRBJ2-1	TGTGCCATCAGCCAGGGACTCACTTCGGATGAGCAGTTCTTC	CAISQGLTSDEQFF
TRBV24-1	.	many	TRBJ2-2	TGTGCCACCTCAAGGGCCCGGCCCACCGGGGAGCTGTTTTTT	CATSRARPTGELFF
TRBV12-3/TRBV12-4	TRBD1	.	TRBJ2-1	TGTGCCAGCAGTTTTAGCCCGGGACAGAGTAGGTACAATGAGCAGTTCTTC	CASSFSPGQSRYNEQFF
TRBV7-8	TRBD2	few	TRBJ2-1	TGTGCCAGCAGCTTACAAAGCGGGAGTATAGATGAGCAGTTCTTC	CASSLQSGSIDEQFF
TRBV7-2	.	.	TRBJ2-5	TGTGCCAGCAGCCCCGGGACAAAGACCCAGTACTTC	CASSPGTKTQYF
TRBV5-1	.	few	TRBJ2-1	TGCGCCAGCAGCTTGTATCGGGTGGACAATGAGCAGTTCTTC	CASSLYRVDNEQFF
TRBV20-1	.	few	TRBJ2-2	TGCAGTGCTAGAGTACTCGCCGGGGAGCTGTTTTTT	CSARVLAGELFF
TRBV10-3	.	.	TRBJ2-7	TGTGCCATCAGTGGAGGCTCATCTTCCTACGAGCAGTACTTC	CAISGGSSSYEQYF
TRBV10-3	.	.	TRBJ2-5	TGTGCCATCAGTGAGTCGGGGTGGTGGAAGACCCAGTACTTC	CAISESGWWKTQYF
TRBV5-1	TRBD2	.	TRBJ2-5	TGCGCCAGCAGCTCCCGAGCGGGAGCGCTACAAGAGACCCAGTACTTC	CASSSRAGALQETQYF
TRBV5-1	TRBD1	.	TRBJ1-4	TGCGCCAGCAGCTTAGGAACGGGACAGGGGCGGCCTAATGAAAAACTGTTTTTT	CASSLGTGQGRPNEKLFF
TRBV10-2	.	.	TRBJ2-5	TGCGCCAGCAGCGAATTGTTGAATCGGGAGACCCAGTACTTC	CASSELLNRETQYF
TRBV20-1	.	.	TRBJ2-6	TGCAGTGCTAGAGGGGGTAGGTCTGGGGCCAACGTCCTGACTTTC	CSARGGRSGANVLTF
TRBV9	.	few	TRBJ2-3	TGTGCCAGCAGCGTGTTGGGGACGGAAGCAAATACGCAGTATTTT	CASSVLGTEANTQYF
TRBV5-1	.	.	TRBJ2-2	TGCGCCACTAATCGGGCCGGCCCGAACACCGGGGAGCTGTTTTTT	CATNRAGPNTGELFF
TRBV24-1	.	.	TRBJ2-5	TGTGCCACCCGGCCGGCGGGCCAAGAGACCCAGTACTTC	CATRPAGQETQYF
TRBV6-1	TRBD1	.	TRBJ2-7	TGTGCCAGCACACAATGGACAGGGAACTCCTACGAGCAGTACTTC	CASTQWTGNSYEQYF
TRBV6-5	.	few	TRBJ1-3	TGTGCCAGCAGTTCCCAACGGACAGTCTCTGGAAACACCATATATTTT	CASSSQRTVSGNTIYF
TRBV12-3/TRBV12-4	.	.	TRBJ2-1	TGTGCCAGCAGTCTGTGGACTGCGAGGGGAGATGAGCAGTTCTTC	CASSLWTARGDEQFF
TRBV12-3/TRBV12-4	TRBD2	few	TRBJ2-1	TGTGCCAGCAGTTCCATCTGGACTAGCGAAGCCTACAATGAGCAGTTCTTC	CASSSIWTSEAYNEQFF
TRBV3-1	.	many	TRBJ2-7	TGTGCCAGCAGCTCCAGGGGACGGGCCTCCTACGAGCAGTACTTC	CASSSRGRASYEQYF
TRBV7-3	.	few	TRBJ2-2	TGTGCCAGCAGCTCCGGGCAGGGGGGGCTTGGCACCGGGGAGCTGTTTTTT	CASSSGQGGLGTGELFF
TRBV18	.	.	TRBJ2-3	TGTGCCAGCTCACTCCAAACCGGGGTGTCCAATACAGATACGCAGTATTTT	CASSLQTGVSNTDTQYF
TRBV20-1	.	few	TRBJ1-5	TGCAGTGCTAGACAGGGGAATAGCAATCAGCCCCAGCATTTT	CSARQGNSNQPQHF
TRBV15	.	few	TRBJ2-7	TGTGCCACCAGCAGAGATCTCCCTAGCTCCTACGAGCAGTACTTC	CATSRDLPSSYEQYF
TRBV16	TRBD1	.	TRBJ1-2	TGTGCCAGCAGCCAATGGTCGGGACAGGGGGCTGTTGGCTACACCTTC	CASSQWSGQGAVGYTF
TRBV13	TRBD2	few	TRBJ2-3	TGTGCCAGCAGCTTAACGGGAGGGACCACAGATACGCAGTATTTT	CASSLTGGTTDTQYF
TRBV7-3	TRBD1	.	TRBJ1-1	TGTGCCAGCAGCATCGGGACAGGGCCGAACACTGAAGCTTTCTTT	CASSIGTGPNTEAFF
TRBV11-1	TRBD2	few	TRBJ2-2	TGTGCCAGCAGCTCATGGACTAGCGGGAGAGGAAGAACCGGGGAGCTGTTTTTT	CASSSWTSGRGRTGELFF